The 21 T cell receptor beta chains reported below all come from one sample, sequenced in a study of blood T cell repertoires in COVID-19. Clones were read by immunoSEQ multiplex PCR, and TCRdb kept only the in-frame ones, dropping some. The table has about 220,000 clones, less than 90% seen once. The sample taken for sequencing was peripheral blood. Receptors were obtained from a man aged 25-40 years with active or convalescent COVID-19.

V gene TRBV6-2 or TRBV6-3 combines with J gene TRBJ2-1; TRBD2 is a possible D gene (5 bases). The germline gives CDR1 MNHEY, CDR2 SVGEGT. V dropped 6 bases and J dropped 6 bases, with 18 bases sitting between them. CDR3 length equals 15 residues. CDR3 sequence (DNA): TGTGCCAGCAGCCGATCACATACCGGGGTCAATGAGCAGTTCTTC. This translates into CASSRSHTGVNEQFF.

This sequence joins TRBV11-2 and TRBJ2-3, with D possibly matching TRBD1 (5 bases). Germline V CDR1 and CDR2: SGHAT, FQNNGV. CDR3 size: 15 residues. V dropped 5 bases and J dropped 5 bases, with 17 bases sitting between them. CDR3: CASSPGPGVLDTQYF. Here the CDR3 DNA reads TGTGCCAGCAGCCCAGGGCCCGGAGTCCTAGATACGCAGTATTTT.

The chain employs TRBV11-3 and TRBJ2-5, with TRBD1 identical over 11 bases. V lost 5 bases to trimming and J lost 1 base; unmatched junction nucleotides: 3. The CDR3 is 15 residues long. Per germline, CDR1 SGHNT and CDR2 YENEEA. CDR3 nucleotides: TGTGCCAGCAGCGCCGGACAGGGGGCCCAAGAGACCCAGTACTTC. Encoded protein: CASSAGQGAQETQYF.

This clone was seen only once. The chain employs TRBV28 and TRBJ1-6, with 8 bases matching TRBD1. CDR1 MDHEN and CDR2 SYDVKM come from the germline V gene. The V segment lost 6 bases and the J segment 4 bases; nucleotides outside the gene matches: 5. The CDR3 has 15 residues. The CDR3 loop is CASRTGGQYNSPLHF. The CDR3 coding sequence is TGTGCCAGCAGAACAGGGGGGCAGTATAATTCACCCCTCCACTTT.

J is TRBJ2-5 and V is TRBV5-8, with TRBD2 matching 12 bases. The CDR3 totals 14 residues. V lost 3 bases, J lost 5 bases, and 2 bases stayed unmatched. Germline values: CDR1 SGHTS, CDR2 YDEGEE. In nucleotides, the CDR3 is TGTGCCAGCAGCTGGGGGACTAGCGGGGAGACCCAGTACTTC. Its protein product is CASSWGTSGETQYF.

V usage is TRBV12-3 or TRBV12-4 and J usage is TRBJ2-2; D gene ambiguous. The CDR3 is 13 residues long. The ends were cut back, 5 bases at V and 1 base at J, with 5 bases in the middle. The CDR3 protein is CASSAGNTGELFF. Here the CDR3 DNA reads TGTGCCAGCAGTGCAGGGAACACCGGGGAGCTGTTTTTT.

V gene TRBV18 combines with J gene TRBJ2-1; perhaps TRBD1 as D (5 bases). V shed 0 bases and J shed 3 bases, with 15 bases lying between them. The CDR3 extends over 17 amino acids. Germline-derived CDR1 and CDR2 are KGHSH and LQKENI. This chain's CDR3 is CASSPPSAGLIYNEQFF. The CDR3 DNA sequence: TGTGCCAGCTCACCACCGTCGGCAGGGTTGATCTACAATGAGCAGTTCTTC.

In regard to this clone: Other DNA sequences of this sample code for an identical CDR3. CDR3 loop: CASSGGAYEQYF. CDR3 DNA sequence: TGCGCCAGCAGTGGGGGAGCCTACGAGCAGTACTTC. V gene TRBV10-2 combines with J gene TRBJ2-7; D perhaps matches TRBD2 (5 bases). The length of the CDR3 is 12 residues. The V end lost 4 bases, the J end lost 2 bases, and 6 bases lay between the germline ends. Per germline, CDR1 WSHSY and CDR2 SAAADI.

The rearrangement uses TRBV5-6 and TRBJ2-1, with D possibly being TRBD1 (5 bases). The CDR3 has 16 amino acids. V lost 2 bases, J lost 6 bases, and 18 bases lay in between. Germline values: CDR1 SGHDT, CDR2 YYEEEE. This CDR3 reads CASSLTPKTVFNEQFF. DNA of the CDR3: TGTGCCAGCAGCTTAACACCGAAGACAGTTTTCAATGAGCAGTTCTTC.

CDR3 loop: CASSQIGQGAETQYF. The CDR3 DNA follows: TGTGCCAGCAGCCAAATCGGACAGGGGGCTGAGACCCAGTACTTC. The rearrangement uses TRBV5-4 and TRBJ2-5; 11 positions agree with TRBD1. With V trimmed by 4 bases and J by 5 bases, 7 bases remained unmatched. This CDR3 comprises 15 residues. From germline, CDR1 is SGHNT and CDR2 YYREEE (reference sequence).

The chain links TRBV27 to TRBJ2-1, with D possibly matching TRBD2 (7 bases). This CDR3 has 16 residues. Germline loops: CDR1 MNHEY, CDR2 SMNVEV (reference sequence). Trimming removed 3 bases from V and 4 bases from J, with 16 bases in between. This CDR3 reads CASSLGGPSVYNEQFF. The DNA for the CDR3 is TGTGCCAGCAGTTTGGGGGGGCCCTCGGTGTACAATGAGCAGTTCTTC.

The CDR3 DNA reads as TGCGCCAGCAGGCGGGGGGTCGGAGAGACCCAGTACTTC. This sequence encodes CASRRGVGETQYF. V and J are TRBV10-2 and TRBJ2-5, with 8 bases lining up with TRBD2. After removal of 6 bases from V and 4 bases from J, the junction contained 4 bases not matched to a gene. Germline V gene lookup returns CDR1 WSHSY and CDR2 SAAADI. This CDR3 has 13 residues.

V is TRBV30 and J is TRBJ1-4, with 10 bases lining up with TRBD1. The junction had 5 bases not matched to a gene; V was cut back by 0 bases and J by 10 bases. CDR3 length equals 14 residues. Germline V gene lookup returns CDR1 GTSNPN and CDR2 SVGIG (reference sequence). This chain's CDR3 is CAWSVDRTGGKLFF. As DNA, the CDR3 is TGTGCCTGGAGTGTGGATAGGACAGGGGGAAAACTGTTTTTT. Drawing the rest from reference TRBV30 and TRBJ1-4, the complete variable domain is SQTIHQWPATLVQPVGSPLSLECTVEGTSNPNLYWYRQAAGRGLQLLFYSVGIGQISSEVPQNLSASRPQDRQFILSSKKLLLSDSGFYLCAWSVDRTGGKLFFGSGTQLSVL.

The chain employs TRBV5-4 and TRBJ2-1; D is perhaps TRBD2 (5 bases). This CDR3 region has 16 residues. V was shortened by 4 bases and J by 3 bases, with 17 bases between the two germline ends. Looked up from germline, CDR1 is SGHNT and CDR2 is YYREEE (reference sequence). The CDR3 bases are TGTGCCAGCAGCCCTCGTCTAGCTGCGAGCTACAATGAGCAGTTCTTC. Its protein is CASSPRLAASYNEQFF.

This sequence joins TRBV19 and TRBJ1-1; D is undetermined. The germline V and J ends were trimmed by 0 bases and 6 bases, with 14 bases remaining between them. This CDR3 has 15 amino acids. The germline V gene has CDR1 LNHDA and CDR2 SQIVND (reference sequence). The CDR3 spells CASSIDRRRSAEAFF. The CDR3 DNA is TGTGCCAGTAGTATAGATCGGAGAAGGTCCGCTGAAGCTTTCTTT.

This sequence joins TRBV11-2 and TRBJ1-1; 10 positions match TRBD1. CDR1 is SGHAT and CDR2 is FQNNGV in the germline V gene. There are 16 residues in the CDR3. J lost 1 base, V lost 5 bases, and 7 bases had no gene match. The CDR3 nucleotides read TGTGCCAGCAGCCCCCGGGACAGGGGCGAGAACACTGAAGCTTTCTTT. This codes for CASSPRDRGENTEAFF.

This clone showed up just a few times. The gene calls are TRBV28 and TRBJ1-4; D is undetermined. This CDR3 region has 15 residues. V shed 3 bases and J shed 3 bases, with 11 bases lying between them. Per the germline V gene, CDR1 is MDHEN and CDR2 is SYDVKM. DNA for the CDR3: TGTGCCAGCAGTTTTTCAGGCAGTGCTAATGAAAAACTGTTTTTT. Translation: CASSFSGSANEKLFF. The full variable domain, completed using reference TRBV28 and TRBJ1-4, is DVKVTQSSRYLVKRTGEKVFLECVQDMDHENMFWYRQDPGLGLRLIYFSYDVKMKEKGDIPEGYSVSREKKERFSLILESASTNQTSMYLCASSFSGSANEKLFFGSGTQLSVL.

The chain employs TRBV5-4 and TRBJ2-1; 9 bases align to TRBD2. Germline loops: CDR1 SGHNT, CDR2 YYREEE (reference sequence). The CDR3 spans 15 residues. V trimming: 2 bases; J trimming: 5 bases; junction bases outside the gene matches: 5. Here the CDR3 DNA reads TGTGCCAGCAGCTTAGCGGGAGGTCGGGACAATGAGCAGTTCTTC. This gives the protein CASSLAGGRDNEQFF.

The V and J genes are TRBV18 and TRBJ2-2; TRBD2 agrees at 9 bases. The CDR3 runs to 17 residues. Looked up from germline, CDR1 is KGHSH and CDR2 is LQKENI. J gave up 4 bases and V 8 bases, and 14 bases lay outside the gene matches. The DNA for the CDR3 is TGTGCCAGCACTAGAGGGCTGGCGGGAGGGCCCACCGGGGAGCTGTTTTTT. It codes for CASTRGLAGGPTGELFF.

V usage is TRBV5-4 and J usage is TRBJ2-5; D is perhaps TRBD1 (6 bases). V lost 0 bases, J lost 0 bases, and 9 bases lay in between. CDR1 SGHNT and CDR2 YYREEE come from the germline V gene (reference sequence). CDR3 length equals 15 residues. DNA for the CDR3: TGTGCCAGCAGCTTGGGGGGGCAGCACCAAGAGACCCAGTACTTC. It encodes CASSLGGQHQETQYF.

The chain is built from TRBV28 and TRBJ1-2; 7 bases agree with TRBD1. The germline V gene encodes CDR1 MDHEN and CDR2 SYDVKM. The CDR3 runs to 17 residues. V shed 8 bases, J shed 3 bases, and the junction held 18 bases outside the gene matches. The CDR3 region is CASSYDRVQSRDYGYTF. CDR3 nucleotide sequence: TGTGCCAGCTCCTACGACAGGGTCCAGTCTCGGGACTATGGCTACACCTTC.